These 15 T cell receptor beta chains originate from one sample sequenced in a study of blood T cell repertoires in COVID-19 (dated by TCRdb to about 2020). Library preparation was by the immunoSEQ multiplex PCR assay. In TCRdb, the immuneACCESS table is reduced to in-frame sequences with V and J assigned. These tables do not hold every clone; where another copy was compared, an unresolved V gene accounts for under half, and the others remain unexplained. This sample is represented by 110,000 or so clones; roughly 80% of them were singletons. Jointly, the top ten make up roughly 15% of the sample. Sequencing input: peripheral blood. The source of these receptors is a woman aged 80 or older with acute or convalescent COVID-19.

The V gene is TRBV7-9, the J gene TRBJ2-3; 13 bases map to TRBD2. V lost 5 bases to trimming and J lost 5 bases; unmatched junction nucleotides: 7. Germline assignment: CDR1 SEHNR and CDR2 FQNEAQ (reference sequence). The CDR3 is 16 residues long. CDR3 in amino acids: CASSTGLAGRVDTQYF. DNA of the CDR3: TGTGCCAGCAGCACGGGACTAGCGGGGAGGGTAGATACGCAGTATTTT.

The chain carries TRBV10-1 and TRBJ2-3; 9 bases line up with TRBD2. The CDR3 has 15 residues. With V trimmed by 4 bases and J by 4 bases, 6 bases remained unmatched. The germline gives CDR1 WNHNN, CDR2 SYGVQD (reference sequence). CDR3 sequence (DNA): TGCGCCAGCAGTGTATCGCGGGAGGGCTCAGATACGCAGTATTTT. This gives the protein CASSVSREGSDTQYF.

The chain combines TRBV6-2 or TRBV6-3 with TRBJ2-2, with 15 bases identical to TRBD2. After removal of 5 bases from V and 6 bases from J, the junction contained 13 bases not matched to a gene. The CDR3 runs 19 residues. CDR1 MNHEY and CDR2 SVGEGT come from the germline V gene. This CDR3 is CASSALPGLAGGRPGELFF. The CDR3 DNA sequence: TGTGCCAGCAGTGCCCTTCCGGGACTAGCGGGAGGTCGGCCCGGGGAGCTGTTTTTT.

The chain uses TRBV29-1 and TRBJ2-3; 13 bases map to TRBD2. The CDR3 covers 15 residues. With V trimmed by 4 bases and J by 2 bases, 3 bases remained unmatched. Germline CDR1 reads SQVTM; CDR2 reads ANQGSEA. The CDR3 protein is CSVGTSGSNTDTQYF. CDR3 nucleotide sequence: TGCAGCGTTGGGACTAGCGGGAGTAACACAGATACGCAGTATTTT.

DNA for the CDR3: TGTGCCAGCAGCCCCCGGGCGGTAGCGGGGAATACGCAGTATTTT. This gives the protein CASSPRAVAGNTQYF. V usage is TRBV7-9 and J usage is TRBJ2-3, with 8 bases lining up with TRBD2. After removal of 5 bases from V and 7 bases from J, the junction contained 11 bases not matched to a gene. Germline V lookup: CDR1 SEHNR, CDR2 FQNEAQ (reference sequence). The length of the CDR3 is 15 residues.

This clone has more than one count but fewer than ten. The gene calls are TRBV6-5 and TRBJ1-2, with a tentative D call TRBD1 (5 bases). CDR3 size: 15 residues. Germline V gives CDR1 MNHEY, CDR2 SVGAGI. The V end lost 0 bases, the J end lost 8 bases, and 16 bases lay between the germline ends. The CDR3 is CASSYSLTQGYGYTF. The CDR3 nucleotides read TGTGCCAGCAGTTACTCTTTGACGCAGGGCTACGGCTACACCTTC.

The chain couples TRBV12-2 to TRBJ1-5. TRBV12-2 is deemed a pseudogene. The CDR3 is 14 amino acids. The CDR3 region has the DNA TGTGCAAGTCGCTTAGCGGGCGGGTGTCAGCCCCAGCATTTT. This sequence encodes CASRLAGGCQPQHF.

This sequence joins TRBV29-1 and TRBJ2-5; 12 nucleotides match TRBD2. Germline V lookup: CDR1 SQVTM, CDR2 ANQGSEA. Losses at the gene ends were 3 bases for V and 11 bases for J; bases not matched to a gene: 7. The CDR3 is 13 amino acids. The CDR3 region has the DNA TGCAGCGTTGATTCCGGACTAGCGGGACCTCAGTACTTC. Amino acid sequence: CSVDSGLAGPQYF.

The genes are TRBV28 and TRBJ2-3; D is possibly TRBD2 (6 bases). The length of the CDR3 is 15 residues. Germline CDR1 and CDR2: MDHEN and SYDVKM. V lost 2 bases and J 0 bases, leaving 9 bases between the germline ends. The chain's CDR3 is CASSLPGSSTDTQYF. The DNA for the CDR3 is TGTGCCAGCAGTTTACCCGGGAGTAGCACAGATACGCAGTATTTT.

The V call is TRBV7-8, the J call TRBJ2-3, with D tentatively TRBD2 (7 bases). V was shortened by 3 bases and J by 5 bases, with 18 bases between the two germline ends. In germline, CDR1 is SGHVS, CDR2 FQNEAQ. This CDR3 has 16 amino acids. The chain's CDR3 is CASSFWGGRDGDTQYF. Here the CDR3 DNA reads TGTGCCAGCAGCTTTTGGGGGGGCAGGGATGGAGATACGCAGTATTTT.

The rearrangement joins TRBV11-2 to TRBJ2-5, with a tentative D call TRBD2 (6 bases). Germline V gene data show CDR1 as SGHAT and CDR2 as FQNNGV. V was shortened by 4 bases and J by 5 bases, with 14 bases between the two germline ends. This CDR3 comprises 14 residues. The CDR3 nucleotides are TGTGCCAGCAGCTGGGGCAGGGAGGCGGAGACCCAGTACTTC. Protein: CASSWGREAETQYF.

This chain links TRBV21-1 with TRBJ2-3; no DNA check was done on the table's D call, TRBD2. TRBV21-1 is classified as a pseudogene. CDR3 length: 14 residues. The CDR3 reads CATRRAPCADTQYF. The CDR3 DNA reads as TGTGCCACCAGGAGGGCCCCTTGTGCAGATACGCAGTATTTT.

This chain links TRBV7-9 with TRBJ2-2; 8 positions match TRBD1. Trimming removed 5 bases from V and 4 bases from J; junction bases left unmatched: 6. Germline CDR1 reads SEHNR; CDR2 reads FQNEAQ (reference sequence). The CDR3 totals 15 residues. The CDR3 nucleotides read TGTGCCAGCAGCCGACAGGGGACGGGCACCGGGGAGCTGTTTTTT. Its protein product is CASSRQGTGTGELFF.

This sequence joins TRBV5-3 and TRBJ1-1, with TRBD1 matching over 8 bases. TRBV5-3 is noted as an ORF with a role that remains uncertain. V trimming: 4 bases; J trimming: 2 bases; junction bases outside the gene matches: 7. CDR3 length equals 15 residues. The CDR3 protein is CARSPPGQVNTEAFF. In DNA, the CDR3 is TGTGCCAGAAGCCCACCGGGACAGGTTAACACTGAAGCTTTCTTT.

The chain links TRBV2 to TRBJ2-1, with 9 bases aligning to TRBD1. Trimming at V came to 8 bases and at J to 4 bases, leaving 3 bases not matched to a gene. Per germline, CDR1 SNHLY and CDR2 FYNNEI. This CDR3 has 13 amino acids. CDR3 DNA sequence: TGTGCCAGCCAGGACAGGGGTTACAATGAGCAGTTCTTC. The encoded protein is CASQDRGYNEQFF. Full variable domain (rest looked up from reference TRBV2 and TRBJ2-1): EPEVTQTPSHQVTQMGQEVILRCVPISNHLYFYWYRQILGQKVEFLVSFYNNEISEKSEIFDDQFSVERPDGSNFTLKIRSTKLEDSAMYFCASQDRGYNEQFFGPGTRLTVL.